Listed below are T cell receptor beta chains from one sample, sequenced in a study of breast tumors, draining lymph nodes, adjacent tissues. TCRdb reprocessed the multiplex PCR reads with MiXCR, giving one entry per CDR3 protein. The sample has some 100,000 distinct CDR3 sequences; around 21% are singletons. The sequenced material came from axillary lymph node tissue. The source is a female donor with breast cancer. Some clones in this sample may be carry-over from other donors' samples. Both conserved end residues are part of each CDR3. The order of the fields is clone size, V gene, D gene, J gene, CDR3 DNA, CDR3 protein. A D gene is named only where the DNA matches it firmly. Size tells how often a clone was seen, or its class if it is expanded.

clone_size: many; v_call: TRBV20-1; d_call: NA; j_call: TRBJ1-6; cdr3_nt: TGCAGTGCGATCGACGGATACCGGAGCGCGGGGAATTCACCCCTCCACTTT; cdr3_aa: CSAIDGYRSAGNSPLHF
clone_size: many; v_call: TRBV20-1; d_call: NA; j_call: TRBJ1-3; cdr3_nt: TGCAGTGCTAATCAGGGTCGATCGGGAAACACCATATATTTT; cdr3_aa: CSANQGRSGNTIYF
clone_size: many; v_call: TRBV6-1; d_call: NA; j_call: TRBJ2-7; cdr3_nt: TGTGCCATCGCGGAGAGGCCGGACCCCCCCTACGAGCAGTACTTC; cdr3_aa: CAIAERPDPPYEQYF
clone_size: many; v_call: TRBV7-6; d_call: NA; j_call: TRBJ1-4; cdr3_nt: TGTGCCAGCAGCCTCTGGTCGGGAGATGAAAAACTGTTTTTT; cdr3_aa: CASSLWSGDEKLFF
clone_size: many; v_call: TRBV9; d_call: NA; j_call: TRBJ2-1; cdr3_nt: TGTGCCAGCAGCATCGACCTTTGGGGCGAGCAGTTCTTC; cdr3_aa: CASSIDLWGEQFF
clone_size: many; v_call: TRBV7-2; d_call: TRBD2; j_call: TRBJ2-7; cdr3_nt: TGTGCCAGCAGTTCGAGGAGCGGGGGGTACTACGAGCAGTACTTC; cdr3_aa: CASSSRSGGYYEQYF
clone_size: many; v_call: TRBV29-1; d_call: NA; j_call: TRBJ2-1; cdr3_nt: TGCAGCGTTGAAGAAGGTGGGAGTGAGCAGTTCTTC; cdr3_aa: CSVEEGGSEQFF
clone_size: many; v_call: TRBV9; d_call: TRBD2; j_call: TRBJ2-7; cdr3_nt: TGTGCCAGCTCCCCCGGGAGGACATCGGTCGTCTACGAGCAGTACTTC; cdr3_aa: CASSPGRTSVVYEQYF
clone_size: many; v_call: TRBV3-1; d_call: TRBD1; j_call: TRBJ2-7; cdr3_nt: TGTGCCAGCAGCCAAGGAGGACAGGATTCCGAGCAGTACTTC; cdr3_aa: CASSQGGQDSEQYF
clone_size: many; v_call: TRBV9; d_call: NA; j_call: TRBJ2-3; cdr3_nt: TGTGCCAGCAGCCAACGAGTGGGAGATACGCAGTATTTT; cdr3_aa: CASSQRVGDTQYF
clone_size: many; v_call: TRBV5-8; d_call: NA; j_call: TRBJ1-3; cdr3_nt: TGTGCCAGCAGCTTGATCACGGGGTACGCCGGGGAAATTGAGGACACCATATATTTT; cdr3_aa: CASSLITGYAGEIEDTIYF
clone_size: many; v_call: TRBV10-3; d_call: TRBD1; j_call: TRBJ2-3; cdr3_nt: TGTGCCATCAGTACCCGACAGGGCCTCACAGATACGCAGTATTTT; cdr3_aa: CAISTRQGLTDTQYF